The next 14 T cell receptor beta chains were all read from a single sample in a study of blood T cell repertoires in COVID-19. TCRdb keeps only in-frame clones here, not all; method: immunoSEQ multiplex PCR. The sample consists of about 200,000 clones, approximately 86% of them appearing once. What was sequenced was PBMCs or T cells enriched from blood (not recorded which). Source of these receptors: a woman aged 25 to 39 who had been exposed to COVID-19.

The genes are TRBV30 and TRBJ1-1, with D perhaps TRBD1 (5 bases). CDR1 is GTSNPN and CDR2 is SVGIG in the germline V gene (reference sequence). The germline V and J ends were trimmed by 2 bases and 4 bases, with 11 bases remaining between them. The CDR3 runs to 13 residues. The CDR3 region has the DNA TGTGCCTGGAGTTGGGGCGCCGGCACTGAAGCTTTCTTT. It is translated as CAWSWGAGTEAFF.

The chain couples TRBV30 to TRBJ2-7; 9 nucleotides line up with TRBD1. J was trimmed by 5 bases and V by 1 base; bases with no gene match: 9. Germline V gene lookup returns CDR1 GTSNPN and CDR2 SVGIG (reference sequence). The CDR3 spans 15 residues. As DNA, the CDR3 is TGTGCCTGGAGTGATACAGGGGGCCTTGGGGACGAGCAGTACTTC. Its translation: CAWSDTGGLGDEQYF. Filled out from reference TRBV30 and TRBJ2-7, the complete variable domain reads SQTIHQWPATLVQPVGSPLSLECTVEGTSNPNLYWYRQAAGRGLQLLFYSVGIGQISSEVPQNLSASRPQDRQFILSSKKLLLSDSGFYLCAWSDTGGLGDEQYFGPGTRLTVT.

The CDR3 DNA reads TGTGCCTGGAGTGTACAAGGGGACAGGGTTTTCTTT. It encodes CAWSVQGDRVFF. The J gene is TRBJ1-1, the V gene TRBV30, with TRBD1 matching 9 bases. The CDR3 sequence is 12 residues long. Germline loops: CDR1 GTSNPN, CDR2 SVGIG (reference sequence). V was clipped by 0 bases and J by 13 bases; unmatched bases: 6.

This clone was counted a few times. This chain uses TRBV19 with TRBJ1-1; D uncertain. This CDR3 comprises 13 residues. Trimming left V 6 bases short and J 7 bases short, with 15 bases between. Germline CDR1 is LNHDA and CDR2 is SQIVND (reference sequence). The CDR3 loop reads CASSGTPGFEAFF. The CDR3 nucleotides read TGTGCCAGTAGCGGCACCCCGGGATTTGAAGCTTTCTTT.

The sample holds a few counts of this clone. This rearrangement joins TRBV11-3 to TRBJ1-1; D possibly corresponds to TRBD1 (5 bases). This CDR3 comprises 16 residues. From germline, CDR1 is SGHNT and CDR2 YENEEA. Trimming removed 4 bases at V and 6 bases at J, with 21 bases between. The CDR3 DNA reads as TGTGCCAGCAGCTGGATCGCCCTACAGGTCGGCCCTGAAGCTTTCTTT. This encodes CASSWIALQVGPEAFF.

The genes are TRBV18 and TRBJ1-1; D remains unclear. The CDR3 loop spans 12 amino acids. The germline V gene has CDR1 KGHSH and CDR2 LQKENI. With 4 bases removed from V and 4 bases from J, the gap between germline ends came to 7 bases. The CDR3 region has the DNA TGTGCCAGCTCACTGGAGGTCACTGAAGCTTTCTTT. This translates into CASSLEVTEAFF.

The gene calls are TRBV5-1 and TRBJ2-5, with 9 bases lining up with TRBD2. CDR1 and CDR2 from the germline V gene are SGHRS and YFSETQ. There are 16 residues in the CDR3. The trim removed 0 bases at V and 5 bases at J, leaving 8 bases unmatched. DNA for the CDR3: TGCGCCAGCAGCTTGGAAGGCGGGGGGGCAAGGGAGACCCAGTACTTC. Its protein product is CASSLEGGGARETQYF.

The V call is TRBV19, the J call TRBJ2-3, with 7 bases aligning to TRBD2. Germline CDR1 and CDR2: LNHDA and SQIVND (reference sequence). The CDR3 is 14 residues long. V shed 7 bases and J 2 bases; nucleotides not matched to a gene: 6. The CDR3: CASNGDYLTDTQYF. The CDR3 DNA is TGTGCCAGTAACGGGGACTACCTCACAGATACGCAGTATTTT.

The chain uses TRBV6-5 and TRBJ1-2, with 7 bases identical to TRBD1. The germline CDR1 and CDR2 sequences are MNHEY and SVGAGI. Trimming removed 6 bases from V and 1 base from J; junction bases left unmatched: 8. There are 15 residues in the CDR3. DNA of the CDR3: TGTGCCAGCAGCCGAGAGGGGGCATATAACTATGGCTACACCTTC. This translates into CASSREGAYNYGYTF.

The CDR3 nucleotides read TGTGCCACAGAACCGGACAGGGGCTTTGGAAACACCATATATTTT. This codes for CATEPDRGFGNTIYF. The chain uses TRBV13 and TRBJ1-3; 9 nucleotides line up with TRBD1. The CDR3 has 15 amino acids. The germline V gene encodes CDR1 PRHDT and CDR2 FYEKMQ (reference sequence). V was clipped by 10 bases and J by 3 bases; unmatched bases: 10.

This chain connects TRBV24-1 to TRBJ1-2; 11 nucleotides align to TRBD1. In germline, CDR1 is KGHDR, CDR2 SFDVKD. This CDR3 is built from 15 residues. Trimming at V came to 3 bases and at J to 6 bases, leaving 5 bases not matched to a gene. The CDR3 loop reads CATSDPGQGDHGYTF. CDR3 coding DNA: TGTGCCACCAGTGATCCGGGACAGGGGGATCATGGCTACACCTTC.

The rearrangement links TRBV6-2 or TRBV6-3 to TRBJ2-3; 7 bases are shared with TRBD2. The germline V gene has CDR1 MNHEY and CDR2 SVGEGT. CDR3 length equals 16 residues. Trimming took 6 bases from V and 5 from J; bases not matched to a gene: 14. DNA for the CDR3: TGTGCCAGCAGCCCTTTGGCTAGCGGTACACGAGATACGCAGTATTTT. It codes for CASSPLASGTRDTQYF.

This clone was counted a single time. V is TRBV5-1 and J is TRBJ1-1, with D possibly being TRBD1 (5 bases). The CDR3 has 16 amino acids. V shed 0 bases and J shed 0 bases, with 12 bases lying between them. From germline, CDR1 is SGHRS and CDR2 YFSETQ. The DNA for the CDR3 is TGCGCCAGCAGCTTGGCCATGGGGGGGATGAACACTGAAGCTTTCTTT. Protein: CASSLAMGGMNTEAFF.

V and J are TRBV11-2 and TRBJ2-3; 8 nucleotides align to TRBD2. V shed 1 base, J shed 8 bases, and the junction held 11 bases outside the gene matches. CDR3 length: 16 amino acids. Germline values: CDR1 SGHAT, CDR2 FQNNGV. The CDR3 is CASSLVGSGADLTQYF. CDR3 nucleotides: TGTGCCAGCAGCTTAGTGGGTAGCGGGGCCGATCTTACGCAGTATTTT.